This entry concerns a single TCR beta chain. Original data processing: Amplification from reference gene primers served as the basis for estimated nucleated cell counts. Profiled with immunoSEQ multiplex PCR; TCRdb holds only in-frame clones, not every one. Clonal size and the V and J genes are those of that table, whereas D and trimming came from the DNA. The sample lists almost 45,000 clones, roughly 73% occurring once. The source of the sample is a study of blood T cell repertoires in COVID-19. Study at large: Acute and convalescent COVID-19 samples came from the United States, Italy and Spain. From T cells, B-cell-depleted T cells, or PBMCs came the material, which was cDNA or gDNA.

CDR3 length: 15 amino acids. From germline, CDR1 is SGHNT and CDR2 YYREEE (reference sequence). Trimming shortened V by 0 bases and J by 1 base, and 8 bases separated the two germline ends. This chain uses TRBV5-4 with TRBJ2-4; D is undetermined. This sequence was found in a man aged 80 or over with acute or convalescent COVID-19. The sample comprised peripheral blood. The DNA of the CDR3 is TGTGCCAGCAGCTTGGATCTCCGGGCCAAAAACATTCAGTACTTC. This translates into CASSLDLRAKNIQYF.